Listed here is a single T cell receptor (beta chain). Its specificity is not known. Vbeta (60) and Jbeta (13) primers were used in the PCR. Clones were read by immunoSEQ multiplex PCR, and TCRdb kept only the in-frame ones, dropping some. Of 81,000 or so clones in the sample, under 80% were seen once. The data were obtained in a study of cytomegalovirus exposure and HLA in healthy donors. About the study: Unique TCRs numbering some 77 million, obtained from HLA-typed donors, made up an early data release.

Study-level points and caveats: Earlier analysis looked at TCR beta V segments, and most were productive about 87% or about 30% of the time. It was likely that a cluster of highly shared sequence variants was a sequencing artifact.

Between the trimmed V and J ends, which lost 3 bases and 4 bases, there was a span of 22 bases. Germline V gives CDR1 LNHDA, CDR2 SQIVND (reference sequence). The CDR3 is 18 amino acids. The chain is built from TRBV19 and TRBJ1-5; weak D call: TRBD1 (6 bases). The TCR sequence derives from a man aged 55 to 69 in good health and CMV-seronegative. The specimen was PBMCs. The CDR3 nucleotides read TGTGCCAGTAGTATGATCGTTAACAGGGTAGGATCTAATCAGCCCCAGCATTTT. Amino acids: CASSMIVNRVGSNQPQHF. Filled out from reference TRBV19 and TRBJ1-5, the complete variable domain reads DGGITQSPKYLFRKEGQNVTLSCEQNLNHDAMYWYRQDPGQGLRLIYYSQIVNDFQKGDIAEGYSVSREKKESFPLTVTSAQKNPTAFYLCASSMIVNRVGSNQPQHFGDGTRLSIL.